These 26 T cell receptor beta chains were sequenced from one sample in a study of regulatory T cells in long-lasting Graves disease. Stated time point: newly diagnosed GD, antithyroid drugs for less than 3 months. The TCR library was made from RNA that had been extracted from PBMCs in TRIzol. According to the study, TCR beta libraries were built with iRepertoire HTBI primers and CDR3-region Arm-PCR. TCRdb analysed the multiplex PCR reads with MiXCR anew, one entry per CDR3 protein. The data contain about 420,000 distinct CDR3 sequences, 16% of them singletons. This sample also belongs to another study, concerning T cells in Graves' hyperthyroidism and ophthalmopathy.

Sequenced here: peripheral blood mononuclear cells (PBMCs), sampled at new diagnosis, from a patient treated with antithyroid drugs. The receptor set was obtained from a woman between 18 and 30 years old with Graves disease.

This clonotype appeared a few times. The J gene is TRBJ1-4, the V gene TRBV12-3 or TRBV12-4; D unclear. The V gene lost 5 bases and the J gene lost 0 bases, with 13 bases spanning the gap. This CDR3 has 16 amino acids. In DNA form, the CDR3 reads TGTGCCAGCAGTAAGGCGGACCATGCAACTAATGAAAAACTGTTTTTT. It translates to CASSKADHATNEKLFF.

The chain uses TRBV29-1 and TRBJ2-3, with 9 bases matching TRBD2. This CDR3 has 16 amino acids. V gave up 5 bases and J gave up 3 bases; unmatched junction bases: 12. Per germline, CDR1 SQVTM and CDR2 ANQGSEA. CDR3 nucleotide sequence: TGCAGCGTTAATAAGATTGACCTAGCGGGAACAGATACGCAGTATTTT. Its translation is CSVNKIDLAGTDTQYF.

In its sample, this clonotype was seen a few times. The V call is TRBV7-9, the J call TRBJ1-3; D remains unclear. CDR3 length equals 16 residues. Per germline, CDR1 SEHNR and CDR2 FQNEAQ (reference sequence). The V end was cut by 5 bases, the J end by 0 bases, with 14 bases between. DNA for the CDR3: TGTGCCAGCAGCCGCCAGACCGTTTACTCTGGAAACACCATATATTTT. Amino acids: CASSRQTVYSGNTIYF.

The rearrangement joins TRBV10-1 to TRBJ2-1; TRBD2 matches at 15 bases. Trimming removed 2 bases from V and 1 base from J; junction bases left unmatched: 3. Germline CDR1 WNHNN, CDR2 SYGVQD (reference sequence). CDR3 length: 18 residues. CDR3 coding DNA: TGCGCCAGCAGTGAGGGGACTAGCGGGAGGATTTCCTACAATGAGCAGTTCTTC. Protein product: CASSEGTSGRISYNEQFF.

V usage is TRBV7-2 and J usage is TRBJ2-6; 13 nucleotides align to TRBD2. This CDR3 contains 20 residues. Germline V gives CDR1 SGHTA, CDR2 FQGNSA. J was trimmed by 1 base and V by 5 bases; bases with no gene match: 11. CDR3 in amino acids: CASSRRLAGGSISGANVLTF. Here the CDR3 DNA reads TGTGCCAGCAGCCGCAGACTAGCGGGAGGATCAATTTCTGGGGCCAACGTCCTGACTTTC.

The chain employs TRBV15 and TRBJ2-7, with TRBD2 as a possible D gene (5 bases). Trimming removed 1 base at V and 6 bases at J, with 19 bases between. The CDR3 is made up of 16 amino acids. Per germline, CDR1 LNHNV and CDR2 YYDKDF (reference sequence). The CDR3 sequence: CATSRGIEGPISEQYF. The CDR3 region has the DNA TGTGCCACCAGCAGAGGTATAGAGGGCCCCATAAGCGAGCAGTACTTC.

The rearrangement joins TRBV5-1 to TRBJ2-5; TRBD2 is a possible D gene (6 bases). V was cut by 2 bases and J by 1 base, with 12 bases left in between. Germline V lookup: CDR1 SGHRS, CDR2 YFSETQ. This CDR3 has 15 amino acids. The CDR3 region is CASSLGVGGQETQYF. The CDR3 nucleotides read TGCGCCAGCAGCTTAGGTGTGGGGGGCCAAGAGACCCAGTACTTC.

This clonotype has only a few counts. This chain links TRBV6-9 with TRBJ2-3, with D perhaps TRBD1 (6 bases). The CDR3 sequence is 14 residues long. Deletions cut 4 bases from V and 7 bases from J, with 15 bases between. Germline CDR1 is MNHGY and CDR2 is SVAAGI. The CDR3 DNA follows: TGTGCCAGCAGTTCTCGACAGGAACGAAATACGCAGTATTTT. It codes for CASSSRQERNTQYF.

The sample holds a few counts of this clonotype. The gene calls are TRBV12-3 or TRBV12-4 and TRBJ2-5; 9 nucleotides agree with TRBD2. Trimming removed 6 bases from V and 5 bases from J; junction bases left unmatched: 7. The CDR3 runs 14 residues. DNA for the CDR3: TGTGCCAGCAGCCAGAGCGCGGGGGGGGAGACCCAGTACTTC. Translating it yields CASSQSAGGETQYF.

The chain joins TRBV28 to TRBJ1-2; weak D call: TRBD1 (5 bases). This CDR3 has 12 amino acids. The V end was cut by 8 bases, the J end by 2 bases, with 9 bases between. Germline V CDR1 and CDR2: MDHEN, SYDVKM. The CDR3 spells CASVTENYGYTF. CDR3 nucleotide sequence: TGTGCCAGCGTGACAGAAAACTATGGCTACACCTTC.

This clonotype was counted ten times or more. The V call is TRBV12-3 or TRBV12-4, the J call TRBJ1-2; 10 bases agree with TRBD1. The CDR3 covers 16 residues. Trimming removed 5 bases from V and 4 bases from J; junction bases left unmatched: 10. This chain's CDR3 is CASSLRQGASPYGYTF. CDR3 nucleotide sequence: TGTGCCAGCAGTCTCAGACAGGGGGCCTCCCCCTATGGCTACACCTTC.

This clonotype was seen many times. J is TRBJ2-1 and V is TRBV12-3 or TRBV12-4, with D unresolved. Trimming stripped 9 bases from V and 7 bases from J, with 22 bases between. This CDR3 is built from 15 residues. The CDR3 DNA is TGTGCCAGTAACCGACCGGGCCGCGCCGTTAATGAGCAGTTCTTC. Protein sequence: CASNRPGRAVNEQFF.

The chain employs TRBV19 and TRBJ1-2; 10 bases line up with TRBD1. Per the germline V gene, CDR1 is LNHDA and CDR2 is SQIVND (reference sequence). The length of the CDR3 is 14 residues. J gave up 3 bases and V 9 bases, and 7 bases lay outside the gene matches. CDR3 protein: CASSLDRGHYGYTF. CDR3 nucleotides: TGTGCCAGCAGCTTAGACAGGGGGCACTATGGCTACACCTTC.

This clonotype was detected a few times. This rearrangement joins TRBV27 to TRBJ1-2; maybe TRBD1 (6 bases). Germline V gene lookup returns CDR1 MNHEY and CDR2 SMNVEV (reference sequence). Trimming left V 3 bases short and J 2 bases short, with 16 bases between. There are 16 residues in the CDR3. DNA of the CDR3: TGTGCCAGCAGTTTCTTAATAGGACAGCAGAACTATGGCTACACCTTC. Translation gives CASSFLIGQQNYGYTF.

The chain combines TRBV4-1 with TRBJ2-7, with D perhaps matching TRBD1 (5 bases). The CDR3 contains 14 residues. Trimming pared 0 bases from V and 2 bases from J, leaving 8 bases between. The germline V gene has CDR1 MGHRA and CDR2 YSYEKL. CDR3 bases: TGCGCCAGCAGCCAAGATTTCAGGGCCTACGAGCAGTACTTC. This translates into CASSQDFRAYEQYF.

This clonotype appeared many times. The chain carries TRBV6-2 or TRBV6-3 and TRBJ2-5; D perhaps matches TRBD1 (6 bases). Germline V gene sequence: CDR1 MNHEY, CDR2 SVGEGT. Trimming took 5 bases from V and 1 from J, leaving 11 bases between them. The CDR3 totals 14 residues. The CDR3 DNA is TGTGCCAGCAGTGATTACAGGGTCCAAGAGACCCAGTACTTC. It encodes CASSDYRVQETQYF.

This clonotype came up a few times. The chain employs TRBV20-1 and TRBJ2-7; the match to TRBD2 covers 11 bases. This CDR3 spans 14 amino acids. Germline lookup yields CDR1 DFQATT and CDR2 SNEGSKA (reference sequence). The V and J ends lost 5 bases and 3 bases, in that order; junction bases with no gene match: 6. The CDR3 here is CSAAPTSGIYEQYF. The CDR3 coding sequence is TGCAGTGCTGCACCGACTAGCGGGATCTACGAGCAGTACTTC.

Concerning this clonotype itself: Just one base apart from a much larger clone, this may be a read error. The chain recombines TRBV6-5 with TRBJ2-7, with D perhaps TRBD1 (6 bases). V shed 2 bases and J shed 2 bases, with 13 bases lying between them. The CDR3 length is 15 residues. Germline CDR1 is MNHEY and CDR2 is SVGAGI. CDR3 in DNA: TGTGCCAGCAGTTACCTCCGGGACAACCCCTACGAGCAGTACTTC. It encodes CASSYLRDNPYEQYF.

The chain links TRBV15 to TRBJ2-1; 14 bases fit TRBD2. Germline loops: CDR1 LNHNV, CDR2 YYDKDF (reference sequence). V shed 3 bases and J 10 bases; nucleotides not matched to a gene: 5. The CDR3 runs 15 residues. The chain's CDR3 is CATSSWTSGRFEQFF. The CDR3 region has the DNA TGTGCCACCAGCAGTTGGACTAGCGGGAGGTTCGAGCAGTTCTTC.

The chain combines TRBV18 with TRBJ2-7, with D perhaps given as TRBD1 or TRBD2 (5 bases each). The CDR3 is made up of 14 amino acids. Trimming pared 3 bases from V and 5 bases from J, leaving 14 bases between. Germline V gene lookup returns CDR1 KGHSH and CDR2 LQKENI. CDR3 protein: CASSPGTIQHEQYF. The DNA of the CDR3 is TGTGCCAGCTCACCCGGGACCATTCAACACGAGCAGTACTTC.

This clonotype has a count of ten or more. This chain links TRBV7-2 with TRBJ1-4; a weak D match, TRBD1 (5 bases). V lost 4 bases and J lost 7, with 16 bases in between. This CDR3 is 15 amino acids long. CDR1 is SGHTA, CDR2 FQGNSA, per germline. CDR3 nucleotides: TGTGCCAGCAGCTATCGCGAGGGGAGTACTGAAAAACTGTTTTTT. It is translated as CASSYREGSTEKLFF.

This clonotype was counted only a few times. This chain uses TRBV6-1 with TRBJ2-1; D is ambiguous. Germline V gene sequence: CDR1 MNHNS, CDR2 SASEGT. V was cut by 6 bases and J by 6 bases, with 12 bases left in between. CDR3 length: 13 amino acids. The CDR3 here is CASSENMGNEQFF. Written as DNA, the CDR3 is TGTGCCAGCAGCGAGAATATGGGCAATGAGCAGTTCTTC.

The chain couples TRBV5-1 to TRBJ2-6; 15 nucleotides align to TRBD2. Unmatched junction bases numbered 4, after V lost 3 bases and J lost 0 bases. This CDR3 is built from 19 residues. The V gene's germline CDR1 is SGHRS and CDR2 YFSETQ. In DNA, the CDR3 is TGCGCCAGCAGCTGGACTAGCGGGAGGGATACCTCTGGGGCCAACGTCCTGACTTTC. Its translation: CASSWTSGRDTSGANVLTF.

This clonotype was detected many times. The chain carries TRBV10-1 and TRBJ2-3; TRBD2 aligns across 9 bases. Per germline, CDR1 WNHNN and CDR2 SYGVQD (reference sequence). This CDR3 contains 14 residues. The J segment lost 6 bases and the V segment lost 6 bases, leaving 7 bases of the junction unmatched. As DNA, the CDR3 is TGCGCCAGCAGGTCGGGTAGCGGGAGTGATACGCAGTATTTT. This codes for CASRSGSGSDTQYF.

This clonotype appeared many times. Here the CDR3 reads CASSPKEEQFF. The DNA of the CDR3 is TGTGCCAGCAGCCCCAAGGAGGAGCAGTTCTTC. J is TRBJ2-1 and V is TRBV28; D unclear. This CDR3 has 11 residues. The germline CDR1 and CDR2 sequences are MDHEN and SYDVKM. Trimming shortened V by 6 bases and J by 10 bases, and 10 bases separated the two germline ends.

There are many counts of this clonotype. This chain joins TRBV29-1 and TRBJ1-2; TRBD1 agrees at 11 bases. Germline lookup yields CDR1 SQVTM and CDR2 ANQGSEA. Trimming cost V 7 bases and J 7 bases; bases outside gene matches: 5. There are 12 residues in the CDR3. CDR3 sequence: CSAGQGAGGYTF. CDR3 nucleotides: TGCAGCGCAGGACAGGGGGCGGGTGGCTACACCTTC.